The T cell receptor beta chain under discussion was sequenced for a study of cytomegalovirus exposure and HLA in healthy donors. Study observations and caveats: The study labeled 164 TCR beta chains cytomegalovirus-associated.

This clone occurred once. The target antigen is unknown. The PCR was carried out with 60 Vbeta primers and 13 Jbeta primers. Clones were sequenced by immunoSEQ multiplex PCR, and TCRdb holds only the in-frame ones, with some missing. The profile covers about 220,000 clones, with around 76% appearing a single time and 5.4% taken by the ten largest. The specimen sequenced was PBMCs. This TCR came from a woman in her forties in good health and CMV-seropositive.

CDR3 region: CASSVTSGNYNEQFF. Here the CDR3 DNA reads TGTGCCAGCAGCGTCACTAGCGGCAATTACAATGAGCAGTTCTTC. The gene calls are TRBV9 and TRBJ2-1, with 8 nucleotides matching TRBD2. Trimming at V came to 2 bases and at J to 4 bases, leaving 5 bases not matched to a gene. This CDR3 has 15 residues. CDR1 and CDR2 (germline): SGDLS, YYNGEE.